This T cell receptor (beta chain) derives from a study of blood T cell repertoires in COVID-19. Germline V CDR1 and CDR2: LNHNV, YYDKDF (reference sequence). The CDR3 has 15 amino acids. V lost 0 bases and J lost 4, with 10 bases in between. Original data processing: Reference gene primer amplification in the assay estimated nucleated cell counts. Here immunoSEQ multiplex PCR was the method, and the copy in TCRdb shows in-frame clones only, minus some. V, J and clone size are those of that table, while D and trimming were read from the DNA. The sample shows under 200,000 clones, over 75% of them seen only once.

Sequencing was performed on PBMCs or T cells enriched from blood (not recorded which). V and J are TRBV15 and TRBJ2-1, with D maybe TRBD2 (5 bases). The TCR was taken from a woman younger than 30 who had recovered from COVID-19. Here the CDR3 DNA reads TGTGCCACCAGCAGAGATCGTCCGGGGTACAATGAGCAGTTCTTC. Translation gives CATSRDRPGYNEQFF.